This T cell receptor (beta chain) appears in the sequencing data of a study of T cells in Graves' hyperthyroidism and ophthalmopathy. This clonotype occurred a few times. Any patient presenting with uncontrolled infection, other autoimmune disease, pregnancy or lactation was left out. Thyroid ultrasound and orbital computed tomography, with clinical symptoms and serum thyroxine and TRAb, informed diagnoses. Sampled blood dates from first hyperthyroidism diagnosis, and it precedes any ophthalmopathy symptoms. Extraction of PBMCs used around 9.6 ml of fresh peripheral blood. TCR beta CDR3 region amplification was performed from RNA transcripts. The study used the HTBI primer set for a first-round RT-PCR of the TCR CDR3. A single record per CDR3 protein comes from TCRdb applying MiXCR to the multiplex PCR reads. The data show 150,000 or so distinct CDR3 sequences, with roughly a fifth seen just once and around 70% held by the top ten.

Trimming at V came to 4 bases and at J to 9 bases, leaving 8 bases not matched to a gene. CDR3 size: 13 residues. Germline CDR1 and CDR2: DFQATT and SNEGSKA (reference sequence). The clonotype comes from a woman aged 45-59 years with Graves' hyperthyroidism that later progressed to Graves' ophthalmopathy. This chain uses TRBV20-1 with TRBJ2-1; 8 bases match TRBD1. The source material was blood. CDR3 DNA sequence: TGCAGTGCTACAGCCCCAGGGGGCGTTGAGCAGTTCTTC. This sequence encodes CSATAPGGVEQFF.